This T cell receptor beta chain was found in a study of T cells in pancreatic ductal adenocarcinoma. Study-level findings and limits: Results skew toward the minority of patients with early-stage disease. Tumor samples had fewer productive templates and 7.5 to 9.5-fold fewer unique clonotypes than blood. Enrichment of CD45RO+ effector over naive T cells in tumors may bias clonality. Mean clonality was around 0.11 in tumors and roughly 0.066 in blood, not significantly different.

Sequencing was performed with immunoSEQ multiplex PCR; in TCRdb, only in-frame clones are kept and a portion is missing. The data hold over 10,000 clones, with just over 85% observed a single time. Turning to this clone: The antigen is not known.

Germline CDR1 reads SGHVS; CDR2 reads FNYEAQ. V lost 0 bases and J lost 3; bases outside the gene matches: 1. The CDR3 sequence is 15 residues long. The selected patients with pancreatic ductal adenocarcinoma had surgery but no neoadjuvant therapy. V is TRBV7-6 and J is TRBJ1-2, with 10 bases aligning to TRBD1. Sequenced material: PBMCs. The source is a human donor with pancreatic ductal adenocarcinoma. Written as DNA, the CDR3 is TGTGCCAGCAGCTTAGCCGGGACAGGGGACTATGGCTACACCTTC. It encodes CASSLAGTGDYGYTF.